This record looks at one T cell receptor (beta chain) sequence and its context. Reverse transcription of 0.5 to 1 ug RNA was performed with random hexamers. MiXCR, run by TCRdb on the immunoSEQ multiplex PCR reads, gives a single entry per CDR3 protein. The table includes approximately 190,000 distinct CDR3 sequences, 90% to 95% detected once. This specimen comes from a study of CD8 T cells in Susac syndrome. The length of the CDR3 is 14 residues. With 6 bases removed from V and 5 bases from J, the gap between germline ends came to 16 bases. Germline V gene lookup returns CDR1 MNHNY and CDR2 SVGAGI (reference sequence).

V usage is TRBV6-6 and J usage is TRBJ2-5, with D maybe TRBD1 (7 bases). Sequenced sample: CD4+ T cells from PBMCs. This sequence was found in a human donor with Susac syndrome. The CDR3: CASSFGQEGETQYF. For the CDR3, the DNA is TGTGCCAGCAGCTTTGGACAGGAGGGGGAGACCCAGTACTTC.